The 21 T cell receptor beta chains presented below share a single source sample, sequenced in a study of T cells in narcolepsy. Measured with immunoSEQ multiplex PCR; TCRdb has only the in-frame clones, and not every one. The sample includes some 35,000 clones, approximately 78% of them seen just once. Sequenced: CD45RA- memory CD4+ T cells from PBMCs. These receptors were obtained from a human donor with narcolepsy.

The CDR3 region is CAISEAGRVRGNTIYF. The CDR3 region has the DNA TGTGCCATCAGTGAGGCTGGCAGGGTGCGGGGAAACACCATATATTTT. This rearrangement joins TRBV10-3 to TRBJ1-3; a possible D gene is TRBD1 (5 bases). Trimming pared 2 bases from V and 4 bases from J, leaving 15 bases between. Per the germline V gene, CDR1 is ENHRY and CDR2 is SYGVKD. The CDR3 has 16 residues.

J is TRBJ2-7 and V is TRBV25-1; D unresolved. Trimming cost V 6 bases and J 2 bases, with 11 bases left between them. This CDR3 is 13 amino acids long. The germline CDR1 and CDR2 sequences are MGHDK and SYGVNS. The chain's CDR3 is CASRPPATYEQYF. CDR3 DNA: TGTGCCAGCAGGCCGCCTGCAACCTACGAGCAGTACTTC.

This clone is a singleton in its sample. The gene calls are TRBV7-3 and TRBJ2-3; TRBD2 matches 9 bases. The trim removed 3 bases at V and 0 bases at J, leaving 1 base unmatched. CDR1 and CDR2 (germline): SGHTA, FQGTGA. CDR3 length: 15 amino acids. The CDR3 bases are TGTGCCAGCAGCTTGCTAGCGGGAAGCACAGATACGCAGTATTTT. It yields the protein CASSLLAGSTDTQYF.

This chain connects TRBV9 to TRBJ2-7; perhaps TRBD1 as D (5 bases). V lost 0 bases and J lost 5, with 15 bases in between. This CDR3 has 15 amino acids. The germline V gene has CDR1 SGDLS and CDR2 YYNGEE. CDR3 nucleotide sequence: TGTGCCAGCAGCGTAGCTCCCAGGGCGGTGGACGAGCAGTACTTC. This encodes CASSVAPRAVDEQYF.

The J gene is TRBJ1-1, the V gene TRBV10-1; D possibly corresponds to TRBD1 (6 bases). Deletions cut 2 bases from V and 4 bases from J, with 14 bases between. The CDR3 length is 15 residues. CDR1 is WNHNN and CDR2 is SYGVQD in the germline V gene (reference sequence). In DNA form, the CDR3 reads TGCGCCAGCAGTGAGCGGGGGCGGGGAGGCACTGAAGCTTTCTTT. Protein sequence: CASSERGRGGTEAFF.

A remark on this clone: This same CDR3 is encoded by further DNA sequences in the sample. This chain connects TRBV5-1 to TRBJ2-3; D not certain. Trimming removed 2 bases from V and 5 bases from J, with 12 bases in between. The CDR3 totals 14 residues. Germline V gene sequence: CDR1 SGHRS, CDR2 YFSETQ. The CDR3 loop reads CASSFNSPRDTQYF. In nucleotides, the CDR3 is TGCGCCAGCAGCTTCAATTCCCCAAGAGATACGCAGTATTTT.

As regards this clone: This CDR3 is also generated by other DNA sequences in the sample. V and J are TRBV2 and TRBJ2-7; a weak D match, TRBD2 (6 bases). The CDR3 has 13 residues. Germline V CDR1 and CDR2: SNHLY, FYNNEI. Trimming shortened V by 5 bases and J by 4 bases, and 12 bases separated the two germline ends. The CDR3 DNA reads TGTGCCAGCAGTAATAGCGGAATATACGAGCAGTACTTC. Encoded protein: CASSNSGIYEQYF.

This clone was detected a few times. The chain has TRBV6-5 and TRBJ1-6; D unresolved. CDR1 is MNHEY, CDR2 SVGAGI, per germline. The V gene lost 5 bases and the J gene lost 10 bases, with 18 bases spanning the gap. The CDR3 sequence is 15 residues long. In DNA form, the CDR3 reads TGTGCCAGCAGTCCGTCGGCTTCGCCCGTCTCACCCCTCCACTTT. Translated, it gives CASSPSASPVSPLHF.

The rearrangement links TRBV2 to TRBJ1-4; TRBD1 might be the D (6 bases). This CDR3 contains 14 residues. The germline gives CDR1 SNHLY, CDR2 FYNNEI. Trimming shortened V by 6 bases and J by 9 bases, and 17 bases separated the two germline ends. The DNA of the CDR3 is TGTGCCAGCAGCGAACAGGGTATAATTCAAAAACTGTTTTTT. This encodes CASSEQGIIQKLFF.

The chain carries TRBV4-3 and TRBJ2-5, with unresolved D. CDR3 size: 14 residues. Germline V gene data show CDR1 as LGHNA and CDR2 as YSLEER. V gave up 0 bases and J gave up 5 bases, with 10 bases separating them. CDR3 loop: CASSQDTAKETQYF. The CDR3 nucleotides read TGCGCCAGCAGCCAAGATACAGCGAAGGAGACCCAGTACTTC.

The chain uses TRBV5-1 and TRBJ2-7; D may be TRBD1 or TRBD2 (5 bases each). Per the germline V gene, CDR1 is SGHRS and CDR2 is YFSETQ. Deletions cut 7 bases from V and 5 bases from J, with 25 bases between. CDR3 length: 16 residues. The CDR3 nucleotides read TGCGCCAGCCGCTCCAAAAGCGGTGACCGAGGGGACGAGCAGTACTTC. Its translation: CASRSKSGDRGDEQYF.

The rearrangement uses TRBV7-8 and TRBJ1-4; no clear D gene. The CDR3 totals 13 residues. Germline CDR1 reads SGHVS; CDR2 reads FQNEAQ. The V gene lost 3 bases and the J gene lost 8 bases, with 10 bases spanning the gap. Written as DNA, the CDR3 is TGTGCCAGCAGCTTTTCCCGGGCCGAAAAACTGTTTTTT. Encoded protein: CASSFSRAEKLFF.

This sequence joins TRBV11-2 and TRBJ2-4, with 10 bases that match TRBD1. Germline V gene data show CDR1 as SGHAT and CDR2 as FQNNGV. The CDR3 totals 16 residues. Trimming took 5 bases from V and 0 from J; bases not matched to a gene: 4. The CDR3 DNA sequence: TGTGCCAGCAGCGACCGGGACAGGGGAGCCAAAAACATTCAGTACTTC. Protein sequence: CASSDRDRGAKNIQYF.

This sequence joins TRBV5-1 and TRBJ2-7; D gene ambiguous. CDR3 length: 15 residues. V gave up 0 bases and J gave up 2 bases, with 12 bases separating them. Germline V gives CDR1 SGHRS, CDR2 YFSETQ. CDR3 bases: TGCGCCAGCAGCTTGGGGCAGACTTCAACCTACGAGCAGTACTTC. This encodes CASSLGQTSTYEQYF.

The chain uses TRBV30 and TRBJ1-5, with TRBD1 matching over 9 bases. This CDR3 region has 15 residues. Germline trimming cut 3 bases from V and 2 bases from J; bases unmatched to any gene: 5. CDR1 and CDR2 from the germline V gene are GTSNPN and SVGIG (reference sequence). In nucleotides, the CDR3 is TGTGCCTGGAGGGGGACAGGGAGGGGCAATCAGCCCCAGCATTTT. The encoded protein is CAWRGTGRGNQPQHF.

This chain links TRBV10-3 with TRBJ2-5; D call uncertain. V was pared by 3 bases and J by 4 bases, with 3 bases between. CDR1 ENHRY and CDR2 SYGVKD come from the germline V gene. CDR3 length: 11 amino acids. The CDR3 protein is CAISDGETQYF. For the CDR3, the DNA is TGTGCCATCAGTGATGGAGAGACCCAGTACTTC.

For this clone: The germline gene is not matched at one end of the junction; a read error may be the cause. The genes are TRBV7-7 and TRBJ2-5, with no clear D. The length of the CDR3 is 13 residues. In germline, CDR1 is SSHAT, CDR2 FNYEAQ (reference sequence). The CDR3 protein is CASSLELTETQYF. The CDR3 DNA reads as TGTGCTAGCAGCTTAGAACTCACAGAGACCCAGTACTTC.

The V gene is TRBV7-8, the J gene TRBJ1-1; 7 bases are a match to TRBD1. Germline CDR1 is SGHVS and CDR2 is FQNEAQ. After removal of 5 bases from V and 1 base from J, the junction contained 4 bases not matched to a gene. CDR3 length equals 14 residues. In DNA, the CDR3 is TGTGCCAGCAGCCGGGGGGACAGGAACACTGAAGCTTTCTTT. Translated: CASSRGDRNTEAFF.

The V call is TRBV7-6, the J call TRBJ1-5; no clear D gene. The CDR3 has 16 residues. Germline CDR1 reads SGHVS; CDR2 reads FNYEAQ. Trimming removed 1 base at V and 0 bases at J, with 10 bases between. This CDR3 is CASSLGPRNSNQPQHF. The CDR3 DNA reads TGTGCCAGCAGCTTAGGTCCCAGAAATAGCAATCAGCCCCAGCATTTT.

The DNA of the CDR3 is TGTGCCAGCAGCTTCAGCGGGACAACCGGGTCCGGCTATGGCTACACCTTC. This codes for CASSFSGTTGSGYGYTF. This sequence joins TRBV7-9 and TRBJ1-2; the D gene is possibly TRBD1 (6 bases). Germline CDR1 reads SEHNR; CDR2 reads FQNEAQ (reference sequence). V lost 3 bases to trimming and J lost 4 bases, with 21 bases between them. CDR3 length: 17 amino acids.

J is TRBJ1-3 and V is TRBV2, with 8 bases matching TRBD1. The length of the CDR3 is 13 residues. With 7 bases clipped from V and 5 bases from J, the junction kept 4 bases outside the gene matches. Per the germline V gene, CDR1 is SNHLY and CDR2 is FYNNEI. The CDR3 DNA reads TGTGCCAGCATTCGGACAGGGAGAAACACCATATATTTT. Its translation: CASIRTGRNTIYF.